One and the same sample provided the 21 T cell receptor beta chains below, sequenced in a study of T-cell memory formation after mild COVID-19. TCRdb re-analysed the 5' RACE reads in MiXCR, keeping a single row per CDR3 protein. The table lists hundreds of thousands of distinct CDR3 sequences, 15% of them singletons, with more than 20% in the top ten. Sequenced input: PBMCs or a T cell subset sorted from them (not recorded which). Receptors were obtained from a man aged 18-30 years who had mild COVID-19 (a few samples of this study predate the infection). Cell type and time point are not known.

The sample holds a few counts of this clonotype. V gene TRBV7-9 combines with J gene TRBJ2-7; a possible D gene is TRBD1 (7 bases). CDR3 size: 15 residues. The V gene's germline CDR1 is SEHNR and CDR2 FQNEAQ (reference sequence). V lost 6 bases to trimming and J lost 7 bases, with 22 bases between them. In nucleotides, the CDR3 is TGTGCCAGCAGTCCACCAGGGGGGCTCGGGAAGGAGCAGTACGTC. Translating it yields CASSPPGGLGKEQYV.

The chain recombines TRBV7-2 with TRBJ1-4; D is perhaps TRBD1 (5 bases). This CDR3 region has 14 residues. CDR1 and CDR2 from the germline V gene are SGHTA and FQGNSA. The V end lost 0 bases, the J end lost 4 bases, and 6 bases lay between the germline ends. The CDR3 nucleotides are TGTGCCAGCAGCTTAGCCAGGGTTAATGAAAAACTGTTTTTT. Residues: CASSLARVNEKLFF.

This clonotype was detected a few times. This chain joins TRBV12-3 or TRBV12-4 and TRBJ2-5; D unclear. The CDR3 spans 13 residues. V lost 3 bases to trimming and J lost 4 bases, with 9 bases between them. For the CDR3, the DNA is TGTGCCAGCAGTTTCTACAGAATAGAGACCCAGTACTTC. Protein: CASSFYRIETQYF.

The V gene is TRBV6-5, the J gene TRBJ2-2; no firm D call. Germline loops: CDR1 MNHEY, CDR2 SVGAGI. V shed 7 bases and J shed 7 bases, with 19 bases lying between them. CDR3 size: 15 residues. In nucleotides, the CDR3 is TGTGCCAGCACCATAGAATGGGGATTAGACGGGGAGCTGTTTTTT. Protein: CASTIEWGLDGELFF.

This clonotype was seen only a few times. The chain uses TRBV7-4 and TRBJ1-1; 7 bases match TRBD1. J gave up 3 bases and V 5 bases, and 12 bases lay outside the gene matches. The CDR3 spans 16 residues. CDR1 SGHVT and CDR2 SQSDAQ come from the germline V gene. CDR3 in amino acids: CASSHSTGMADTEAFF. The CDR3 DNA reads TGTGCCAGCAGCCATTCGACAGGGATGGCGGACACTGAAGCTTTCTTT.

The sample holds many counts of this clonotype. CDR3 in amino acids: CASSFGTLNTGELFF. The CDR3, as DNA: TGTGCCAGCAGCTTTGGGACTCTGAACACCGGGGAGCTGTTTTTT. V and J are TRBV7-8 and TRBJ2-2; a weak D match, TRBD2 (6 bases). This CDR3 has 15 residues. V gave up 3 bases and J gave up 1 base, with 9 bases separating them. Germline CDR1 SGHVS, CDR2 FQNEAQ.

The chain joins TRBV7-2 to TRBJ2-5; the match to TRBD2 covers 7 bases. Germline values: CDR1 SGHTA, CDR2 FQGNSA. V lost 0 bases, J lost 2 bases, and 6 bases stayed unmatched. The CDR3 is made up of 16 amino acids. CDR3 in amino acids: CASSLARWRGQETQYF. The CDR3 bases are TGTGCCAGCAGCTTAGCCCGGTGGCGGGGGCAAGAGACCCAGTACTTC.

This clonotype was picked up a small number of times. V gene TRBV3-1 combines with J gene TRBJ2-7, with 7 bases fitting TRBD1. With 6 bases clipped from V and 4 bases from J, the junction kept 6 bases outside the gene matches. CDR1 and CDR2 from the germline V gene are LGHDT and YNNKEL (reference sequence). The CDR3 sequence is 13 residues long. Here the CDR3 reads CASSLRDRYEQYF. In DNA form, the CDR3 reads TGTGCCAGCAGTCTCCGGGACAGATACGAGCAGTACTTC.

The chain combines TRBV20-1 with TRBJ1-1; perhaps TRBD1 as D (5 bases). CDR1 and CDR2 from the germline V gene are DFQATT and SNEGSKA (reference sequence). V was pared by 0 bases and J by 9 bases, with 17 bases between. The CDR3 extends over 14 amino acids. The CDR3 is CSAREGRGERKAFF. Written as DNA, the CDR3 is TGCAGTGCTAGAGAAGGGAGGGGTGAGAGGAAAGCTTTCTTT.

In DNA form, the CDR3 reads TGTGCCAGCAGCCCCAACGGGCGGGGGGGCGTGGAGACCCAGTACTTC. Amino acid sequence: CASSPNGRGGVETQYF. The chain carries TRBV4-2 and TRBJ2-5; 9 bases match TRBD2. The CDR3 spans 16 residues. Germline values: CDR1 LGHNA, CDR2 YNFKEQ. The V segment lost 4 bases and the J segment 5 bases; nucleotides outside the gene matches: 11.

V is TRBV5-1 and J is TRBJ2-5; weak D call: TRBD1 (6 bases). From germline, CDR1 is SGHRS and CDR2 YFSETQ. V lost 4 bases, J lost 5 bases, and 15 bases lay in between. This CDR3 is built from 14 residues. CDR3 sequence (DNA): TGCGCCAGCAGCGGGGGACACTGGGGGGAGACCCAGTACTTC. This translates into CASSGGHWGETQYF.

This clonotype was detected a few times. This sequence joins TRBV4-2 and TRBJ2-2, with D uncertain. The CDR3 contains 15 residues. Germline V gives CDR1 LGHNA, CDR2 YNFKEQ. V lost 0 bases and J lost 10, with 15 bases in between. CDR3 in DNA: TGTGCCAGCAGCCAAGATAATCACGAACGAGAGGAGCTGTTTTTT. Translating it yields CASSQDNHEREELFF.

The genes are TRBV6-2 or TRBV6-3 and TRBJ1-5; D is perhaps TRBD1 (5 bases). CDR1 and CDR2 (germline): MNHEY, SVGEGT. This CDR3 has 13 amino acids. Trimming took off 6 bases at V and 7 bases at J, with 13 bases between the two ends. The CDR3 loop is CASSDSFVQPQHF. The CDR3 DNA reads TGTGCCAGCAGCGACAGTTTTGTACAGCCCCAGCATTTT.

This chain joins TRBV20-1 and TRBJ1-1, with 7 bases fitting TRBD1. The CDR3 is 13 amino acids. V shed 6 bases and J 0 bases; nucleotides not matched to a gene: 4. In germline, CDR1 is DFQATT, CDR2 SNEGSKA (reference sequence). The CDR3 protein is CSAGDSMNTEAFF. As DNA, the CDR3 is TGCAGTGCCGGGGACAGCATGAACACTGAAGCTTTCTTT.

The chain carries TRBV6-2 or TRBV6-3 and TRBJ1-2; no clear D. With 6 bases removed from V and 4 bases from J, the gap between germline ends came to 9 bases. Per the germline V gene, CDR1 is MNHEY and CDR2 is SVGEGT. This CDR3 contains 12 residues. The CDR3 nucleotides are TGTGCCAGCAGCTTGCTTAGCTATGGCTACACCTTC. It specifies CASSLLSYGYTF.

The chain has TRBV6-1 and TRBJ1-1; perhaps TRBD1 as D (5 bases). The V gene's germline CDR1 is MNHNS and CDR2 SASEGT. The CDR3 sequence is 14 residues long. Trimming pared 8 bases from V and 0 bases from J, leaving 13 bases between. CDR3 nucleotide sequence: TGTGCCAGCTATACCAGGGTGATGAACACTGAAGCTTTCTTT. Its translation: CASYTRVMNTEAFF.

The chain is built from TRBV5-1 and TRBJ1-6; TRBD1 matches at 9 bases. The CDR3 spans 15 residues. V lost 4 bases to trimming and J lost 7 bases; unmatched junction nucleotides: 6. The V gene's germline CDR1 is SGHRS and CDR2 YFSETQ. Written as DNA, the CDR3 is TGCGCCAGCAGCGCCGGAGGACAGGGGAATTCACCCCTCCACTTT. This codes for CASSAGGQGNSPLHF.

This clonotype was counted between two and nine times. The chain has TRBV12-5 and TRBJ2-3; TRBD1 matches at 10 bases. Trimming took 6 bases from V and 3 from J; bases not matched to a gene: 6. The germline V gene encodes CDR1 LGHNT and CDR2 FRNRAP. The CDR3 sequence is 15 residues long. The CDR3, as DNA: TGTGCTAGTGGCCCCGGACAGGGGGTGACAGATACGCAGTATTTT. As protein: CASGPGQGVTDTQYF.

This chain joins TRBV12-3 or TRBV12-4 and TRBJ2-5, with 10 bases lining up with TRBD2. J was trimmed by 5 bases and V by 0 bases; bases with no gene match: 3. The CDR3 extends over 15 amino acids. DNA for the CDR3: TGTGCCAGCAGTTTAGCCCTAGCGGGGGTTGAGACCCAGTACTTC. As protein: CASSLALAGVETQYF.

The J gene is TRBJ1-5, the V gene TRBV20-1, with D perhaps matching TRBD1 (5 bases). From germline, CDR1 is DFQATT and CDR2 SNEGSKA (reference sequence). V was trimmed by 6 bases and J by 3 bases, leaving 15 bases between them. The CDR3 has 14 residues. The CDR3 region has the DNA TGCAGTGCAAAGGGAGGACACCCCAATCAGCCCCAGCATTTT. Amino acid sequence: CSAKGGHPNQPQHF.

This clonotype came up a few times. V and J are TRBV30 and TRBJ1-1; TRBD1 matches 11 bases. The CDR3 covers 15 residues. The germline V gene has CDR1 GTSNPN and CDR2 SVGIG (reference sequence). The J segment lost 1 base and the V segment lost 2 bases, leaving 3 bases of the junction unmatched. CDR3 nucleotide sequence: TGTGCCTGGAGTCCAGGGACAGGGGGGAACACTGAAGCTTTCTTT. As protein: CAWSPGTGGNTEAFF.